This T cell receptor beta chain was documented in a study of T cell clones after liver transplantation. At the level of the study: Subjects received no induction therapy and standard immunosuppression until randomization at 12-24 months post-transplant. Samples came pre-transplant, pre-randomization before withdrawal, and post-randomization after withdrawal ended.

Study results and caveats: Low donor cell numbers restricted donor-reactive repertoire measurement in a couple of subjects.

In the case of this clone: Its specificity is unknown.

Produced via immunoSEQ multiplex PCR; TCRdb's table is partial and in-frame only. In the table there are about 17,000 clones, 80% of which are singletons. CDR3 length: 13 amino acids. With V trimmed by 6 bases and J by 5 bases, 7 bases remained unmatched. Germline loops: CDR1 LNHDA, CDR2 SQIVND (reference sequence). This clonotype was sampled from a human patient who received a liver transplant. Some T cells may be the graft donor's. The rearrangement joins TRBV19 to TRBJ2-7; 7 bases line up with TRBD1. The material was CD8+ T cells from blood, obtained around 50 months after liver transplant. DNA of the CDR3: TGTGCCAGTAGCGAGACAGGGATGCACGAGCAGTACTTC. Amino acids: CASSETGMHEQYF. The variable domain in full, completed from reference TRBV19 and TRBJ2-7, reads DGGITQSPKYLFRKEGQNVTLSCEQNLNHDAMYWYRQDPGQGLRLIYYSQIVNDFQKGDIAEGYSVSREKKESFPLTVTSAQKNPTAFYLCASSETGMHEQYFGPGTRLTVT.